The 17 T cell receptor beta chains below all came from one sample that was sequenced in a study of T-cell reconstitution after alpha-beta-depleted transplantation in children (dated by TCRdb to the mid-2010s). Library preparation was by PCR. Instrument on record: Illumina HiSeq 2500. TCR libraries were prepared with molecular barcoding, using unique molecular identifiers to normalize TCRbeta repertoire quantification. TCRdb cleaned the public reads at Q25 with fastp, built clones with MiXCR and kept in-frame beta chains. Under each unique CDR3 protein, matching rows form one entry showing the most common genes and DNA. In this sample the table shows more than 500,000 distinct CDR3 sequences, about an eighth of which occur a single time. The biggest ten clones account for 14% of the sample. The sample's treatment or condition, from its label and the paper: allogeneic hematopoietic cell transplantation with graft depleted of TCRalphabeta T cells and CD19 B cells.

Sequencing used PBMCs, mostly from graft donor cells, obtained 180 days after TCRalphabeta/CD19-depleted stem cell transplant. These receptors were collected from a female patient aged 2-9 years who had a stem cell transplant for aplastic anemia, so the T cells may come from the graft donor.

CDR3 sequence reads: CASSMKVAGYTF. CDR3 nucleotides: TGTGCCAGTAGTATGAAAGTAGCCGGCTACACCTTC. The chain combines TRBV19 with TRBJ1-2; D remains unclear. Germline CDR1 LNHDA, CDR2 SQIVND (reference sequence). The CDR3 spans 12 residues. Trimming cost V 3 bases and J 8 bases, with 10 bases left between them.

This clonotype showed up just a few times. The gene calls are TRBV6-1 and TRBJ1-3; no definite D call. The length of the CDR3 is 16 residues. Germline V gives CDR1 MNHNS, CDR2 SASEGT. V gave up 5 bases and J gave up 4 bases, with 18 bases separating them. Written as DNA, the CDR3 is TGTGCCAGCAGTCTATCAAAAGCCACGGGAGGAAACACCATATATTTT. Encoded protein: CASSLSKATGGNTIYF.

This clonotype was observed a handful of times. The chain has TRBV7-2 and TRBJ2-3; D is unresolved. CDR1 and CDR2 from the germline V gene are SGHTA and FQGNSA. CDR3 length: 14 residues. Trimming removed 5 bases at V and 0 bases at J, with 9 bases between. CDR3 sequence: CASSPSRSTDTQYF. The CDR3 DNA reads as TGTGCCAGCAGCCCATCGAGGAGCACAGATACGCAGTATTTT.

This clonotype appeared a few times. The rearrangement joins TRBV5-1 to TRBJ1-2; possibly TRBD1 for D (6 bases). The CDR3 sequence is 16 residues long. Trimming removed 4 bases at V and 4 bases at J, with 20 bases between. Germline V lookup: CDR1 SGHRS, CDR2 YFSETQ. CDR3 in DNA: TGCGCCAGCAGCCTTATTGTGTCAGGGGTCCCCTATGGCTACACCTTC. Residues: CASSLIVSGVPYGYTF.

This clonotype was seen more than once but under ten times. V gene TRBV28 combines with J gene TRBJ1-2; D ambiguous. V was shortened by 7 bases and J by 8 bases, with 11 bases between the two germline ends. The germline gives CDR1 MDHEN, CDR2 SYDVKM. The CDR3 contains 11 residues. The CDR3 is CASTRLRGYTF. The DNA of the CDR3 is TGTGCCAGCACCCGCTTGAGGGGCTACACCTTC.

This clonotype was picked up many times. The chain employs TRBV4-3 and TRBJ2-5; tentatively, D is TRBD2 (6 bases). Trimming stripped 1 base from V and 7 bases from J, with 19 bases between. Germline lookup yields CDR1 LGHNA and CDR2 YSLEER. This CDR3 has 16 amino acids. The CDR3 is CASSQARDWIFATQYF. The CDR3 nucleotides read TGCGCCAGCAGCCAAGCCCGGGACTGGATATTCGCGACCCAGTACTTC.

This clonotype was counted only a few times. CDR3 region: CASSPRGGTGGHNEQFF. The CDR3 DNA is TGTGCCAGCAGCCCCAGAGGTGGGACAGGGGGCCACAATGAGCAGTTCTTC. V usage is TRBV7-2 and J usage is TRBJ2-1; 12 bases agree with TRBD1. The junction had 10 bases not matched to a gene; V was cut back by 5 bases and J by 5 bases. The CDR3 is 17 amino acids. CDR1 and CDR2 from the germline V gene are SGHTA and FQGNSA.

This clonotype has more than one count but fewer than ten. The chain combines TRBV7-2 with TRBJ2-3; no firm D call. This CDR3 comprises 16 residues. Per the germline V gene, CDR1 is SGHTA and CDR2 is FQGNSA. Trimming removed 5 bases from V and 3 bases from J, with 18 bases in between. The CDR3 loop is CASSLSRVLLTDTQYF. As DNA, the CDR3 is TGTGCCAGCAGCCTAAGCCGGGTCCTCCTAACAGATACGCAGTATTTT.

The table lists this clonotype with a few counts. The chain couples TRBV5-1 to TRBJ2-5; D unclear. This CDR3 has 18 amino acids. Germline V CDR1 and CDR2: SGHRS, YFSETQ. Trimming left V 4 bases short and J 1 base short, with 23 bases between. CDR3 amino acids: CASSVLLGVRNAQETQYF. CDR3 sequence (DNA): TGCGCCAGCAGCGTCCTCCTCGGTGTCCGAAACGCCCAAGAGACCCAGTACTTC.

The chain is built from TRBV11-2 and TRBJ2-3; TRBD1 matches at 8 bases. This CDR3 comprises 17 residues. Germline loops: CDR1 SGHAT, CDR2 FQNNGV. Unmatched junction bases numbered 7, after V lost 0 bases and J lost 2 bases. The CDR3 DNA follows: TGTGCCAGCAGCTTAGAAGGACAGGGTTCCCACACAGATACGCAGTATTTT. This gives the protein CASSLEGQGSHTDTQYF.

The CDR3 here is CSVVGLLTDTQYF. The CDR3 nucleotides are TGCAGCGTTGTGGGACTCCTCACAGATACGCAGTATTTT. The genes are TRBV29-1 and TRBJ2-3; D perhaps matches TRBD2 (6 bases). Trimming pared 4 bases from V and 2 bases from J, leaving 10 bases between. Germline CDR1 reads SQVTM; CDR2 reads ANQGSEA. The CDR3 sequence is 13 residues long.

V usage is TRBV7-9 and J usage is TRBJ2-2; D possibly matches TRBD1 or TRBD2 (5 bases each). Trimming stripped 4 bases from V and 6 bases from J, with 15 bases between. There are 15 residues in the CDR3. Looked up from germline, CDR1 is SEHNR and CDR2 is FQNEAQ (reference sequence). The CDR3 region has the DNA TGTGCCAGCAGCTCAGGCGAATGGGACGCCGGGGAGCTGTTTTTT. Its protein product is CASSSGEWDAGELFF.

The chain uses TRBV5-1 and TRBJ2-1, with a weak D call TRBD2 (5 bases). From germline, CDR1 is SGHRS and CDR2 YFSETQ. This CDR3 comprises 16 residues. V lost 4 bases and J 1 base, leaving 15 bases between the germline ends. This CDR3 is CASSRTGSPSYNEQFF. CDR3 DNA: TGCGCCAGCAGCCGGACGGGGTCCCCTTCCTACAATGAGCAGTTCTTC.

The rearrangement joins TRBV12-3 or TRBV12-4 to TRBJ2-1, with D tentatively TRBD1 (5 bases). The CDR3 length is 14 residues. The germline V and J ends were trimmed by 6 bases and 8 bases, with 17 bases remaining between them. DNA of the CDR3: TGTGCCAGCAGCGACAGACCCGGTCCCGATGAGCAGTTCTTC. It translates to CASSDRPGPDEQFF.

The chain employs TRBV7-3 and TRBJ2-5; no firm D call. Trimming pared 0 bases from V and 1 base from J, leaving 12 bases between. Germline V gives CDR1 SGHTA, CDR2 FQGTGA. The CDR3 sequence is 16 residues long. The CDR3 region has the DNA TGTGCCAGCAGCTTAACTGGTGGCACAACCCAAGAGACCCAGTACTTC. It is translated as CASSLTGGTTQETQYF. Combining the CDR3 with reference TRBV7-3 and TRBJ2-5 gives the whole variable domain GAGVSQTPSNKVTEKGKYVELRCDPISGHTALYWYRQSLGQGPEFLIYFQGTGAADDSGLPNDRFFAVRPEGSVSTLKIQRTERGDSAVYLCASSLTGGTTQETQYFGPGTRLLVL.

This clonotype was counted only a few times. This sequence joins TRBV7-3 and TRBJ2-3, with no clear D. This CDR3 is 14 amino acids long. Between the trimmed V and J ends, which lost 4 bases and 4 bases, there was a span of 12 bases. Germline CDR1 and CDR2: SGHTA and FQGTGA. The CDR3 region has the DNA TGTGCCAGCAGCTCAAGGGCCCCCGCAGATACGCAGTATTTT. The encoded protein is CASSSRAPADTQYF.

The chain carries TRBV12-3 or TRBV12-4 and TRBJ1-1, with D possibly TRBD1 on 5 matching bases. V lost 5 bases to trimming and J lost 0 bases, with 19 bases between them. The CDR3 is made up of 17 amino acids. The CDR3, as DNA: TGTGCCAGCAGTCCTGCGGGGGGTCGTGGAATGAACACTGAAGCTTTCTTT. Its protein product is CASSPAGGRGMNTEAFF.